The 5 T cell receptor beta chains below come from one sample, sequenced in a study of T cells after yellow fever vaccination. In TCRdb, the 5' RACE reads were re-called with MiXCR into one record per CDR3 protein. The top ten clones hold 20% to 25% of a sample with 300,000 or so distinct CDR3 sequences, 3.5% to 4.5% of them seen once. Material: PBMCs, obtained 5 days after the yellow fever booster vaccination. Source of these receptors: a man aged 18 to 29 who received the YFV17D yellow fever vaccine.

This clonotype has only a few counts. The chain has TRBV5-4 and TRBJ1-5, with D unclear. Germline values: CDR1 SGHNT, CDR2 YYREEE (reference sequence). The V and J ends lost 0 bases and 4 bases respectively, with 14 bases between them. The CDR3 runs to 16 residues. The CDR3 DNA is TGTGCCAGCAGCTTGGGAGGGAACGGGTTGAATCAGCCCCAGCATTTT. Translated, it gives CASSLGGNGLNQPQHF.

V usage is TRBV7-2 and J usage is TRBJ1-6, with D hard to call. The length of the CDR3 is 9 residues. V was cut by 9 bases and J by 7 bases, with 1 base left in between. CDR1 is SGHTA, CDR2 FQGNSA, per germline. CDR3 bases: TGTGCCAGAAATTCACCCCTCCACTTT. Encoded protein: CARNSPLHF.

This clonotype was found a few times. The chain couples TRBV11-2 to TRBJ2-2, with D maybe TRBD1 (6 bases). V gave up 4 bases and J gave up 11 bases, with 20 bases separating them. Germline CDR1 SGHAT, CDR2 FQNNGV. The CDR3 is made up of 15 amino acids. CDR3 sequence (DNA): TGTGCCAGCAGCTCATGGGACATGGAGAGCGGAGAGCTGTTTTTT. It codes for CASSSWDMESGELFF.

At least ten counts were recorded for this clonotype. This chain connects TRBV6-1 to TRBJ1-4, with D perhaps TRBD1 (6 bases). V lost 7 bases and J lost 0, with 15 bases in between. The germline V gene encodes CDR1 MNHNS and CDR2 SASEGT. This CDR3 has 16 amino acids. CDR3 loop: CASTDPGQPTNEKLFF. CDR3 sequence (DNA): TGTGCCAGCACTGACCCCGGACAGCCAACTAATGAAAAACTGTTTTTT.

This clonotype was seen repeatedly, ten times or more. The chain uses TRBV12-3 or TRBV12-4 and TRBJ2-4; either TRBD1 or TRBD2 may supply D (5 bases each). Trimming took 2 bases from V and 1 from J, leaving 9 bases between them. The CDR3 extends over 15 amino acids. The CDR3: CASSLRGPAKNIQYF. CDR3 coding DNA: TGTGCCAGCAGTTTAAGGGGACCGGCCAAAAACATTCAGTACTTC.